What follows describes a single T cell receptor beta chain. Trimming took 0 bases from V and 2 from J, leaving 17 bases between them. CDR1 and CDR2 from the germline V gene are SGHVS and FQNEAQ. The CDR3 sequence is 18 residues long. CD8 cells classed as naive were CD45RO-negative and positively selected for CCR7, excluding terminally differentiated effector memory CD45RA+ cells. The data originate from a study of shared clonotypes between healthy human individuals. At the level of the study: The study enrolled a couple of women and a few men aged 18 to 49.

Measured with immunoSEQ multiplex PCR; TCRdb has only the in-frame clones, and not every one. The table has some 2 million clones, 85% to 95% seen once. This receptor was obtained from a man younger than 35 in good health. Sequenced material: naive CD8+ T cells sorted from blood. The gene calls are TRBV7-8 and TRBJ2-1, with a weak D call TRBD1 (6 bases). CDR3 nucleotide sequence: TGTGCCAGCAGCTTAGCCGAAGTACGCAGGGGACCCTACAATGAGCAGTTCTTC. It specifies CASSLAEVRRGPYNEQFF.